The following is a TCR beta chain sequence with its context. The antigen is not known. Trimming shortened V by 0 bases and J by 8 bases, and 11 bases separated the two germline ends. This CDR3 comprises 13 residues. Looked up from germline, CDR1 is LGHDT and CDR2 is YNNKEL (reference sequence). The entry originates in a study of glioma-infiltrating T cells. TCR alpha and beta CDR3 regions were amplified from RNA using iRepertoire nested multiplex PCR. One-step reverse transcription and amplification started from about 100-400 ng of tissue mRNA or PBMC total RNA. TCRdb fed the multiplex PCR reads into MiXCR, producing one record per CDR3 protein. In the table there are about 140,000 distinct CDR3 sequences, around 42% of which are singletons. Points from the study as a whole: Tissue-blood divergence was below expectation in non-neoplastic patients, above in gliomas. CDR3 overlap between tissue and blood was very small.

The rearrangement uses TRBV3-1 and TRBJ2-7; D is uncertain. This receptor was taken from a human donor with low-grade glioma or glioblastoma, undergoing nonglioma brain surgery, or in good health (not recorded which). Source material: glioma tissue, nonneoplastic brain tissue, or PBMCs (not recorded which). This CDR3 is CASSQDLTLKQYF. The CDR3 DNA follows: TGTGCCAGCAGCCAAGATTTGACACTAAAGCAGTACTTC.